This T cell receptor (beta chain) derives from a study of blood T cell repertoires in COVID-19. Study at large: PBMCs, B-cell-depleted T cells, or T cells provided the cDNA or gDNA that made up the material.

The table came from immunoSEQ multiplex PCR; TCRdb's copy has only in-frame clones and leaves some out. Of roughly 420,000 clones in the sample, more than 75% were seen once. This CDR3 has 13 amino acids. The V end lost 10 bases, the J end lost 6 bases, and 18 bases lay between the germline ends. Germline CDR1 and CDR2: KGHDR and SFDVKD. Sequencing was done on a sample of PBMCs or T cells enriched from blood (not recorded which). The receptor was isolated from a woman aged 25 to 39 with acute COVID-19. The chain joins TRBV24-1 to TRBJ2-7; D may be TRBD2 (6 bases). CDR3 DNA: TGTGCCACTGGACATTCTAAGGAGGGCGAGCAGTACTTC. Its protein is CATGHSKEGEQYF.